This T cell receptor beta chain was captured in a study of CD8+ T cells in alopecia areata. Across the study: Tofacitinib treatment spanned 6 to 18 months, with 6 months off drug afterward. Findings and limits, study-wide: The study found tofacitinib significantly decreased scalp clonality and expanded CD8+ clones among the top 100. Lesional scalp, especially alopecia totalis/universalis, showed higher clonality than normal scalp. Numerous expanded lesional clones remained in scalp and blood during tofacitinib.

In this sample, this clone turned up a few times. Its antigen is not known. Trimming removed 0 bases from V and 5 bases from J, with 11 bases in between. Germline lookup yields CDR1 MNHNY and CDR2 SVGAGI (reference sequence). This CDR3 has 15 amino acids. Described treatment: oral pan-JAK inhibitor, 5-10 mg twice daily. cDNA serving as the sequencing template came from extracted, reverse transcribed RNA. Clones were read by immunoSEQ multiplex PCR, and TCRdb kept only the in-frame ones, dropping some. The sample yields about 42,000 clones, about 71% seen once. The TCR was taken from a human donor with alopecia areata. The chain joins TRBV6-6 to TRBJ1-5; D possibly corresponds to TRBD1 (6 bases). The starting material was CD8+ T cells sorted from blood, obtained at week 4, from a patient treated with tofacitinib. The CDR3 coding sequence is TGTGCCAGCAGTTACTCGTTGGGGGGCGATCAGCCCCAGCATTTT. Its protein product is CASSYSLGGDQPQHF.